This T cell receptor beta chain was captured in a study of technical replicates of blood from a handful of donors. Sequenced by immunoSEQ multiplex PCR; TCRdb stores in-frame clones only, minus some. Found here are tens of thousands of clones, about nine tenths of them singletons; the top ten hold 0.42%. Source material: T cells isolated from PBMCs. The receptor was derived from a human donor in good health.

The CDR3 DNA reads as TGTGCCAGCAGCTTAAAGCCTGCCCCAGATACGCAGTATTTT. The encoded protein is CASSLKPAPDTQYF. The rearrangement links TRBV7-3 to TRBJ2-3; D ambiguous. V gave up 1 base and J gave up 4 bases, with 9 bases separating them. The germline V gene encodes CDR1 SGHTA and CDR2 FQGTGA. CDR3 length: 14 amino acids.